This T cell receptor (beta chain) was recovered during a study of blood T cell repertoires in COVID-19. About the research overall: Sources were T cells, B-cell-depleted T cells, or PBMCs; the material itself was cDNA or gDNA.

This clone has just a few counts. Authors' processing steps: Quantification of nucleated cells was approximated via reference gene primer amplification. The protocol was immunoSEQ multiplex PCR, while the TCRdb copy is restricted to in-frame clones and leaves out a portion. V and J calls and clone size are those listed in that table; D and trimming were worked out from the DNA. The sample consists of 90,000 to 100,000 clones, about 80% of them appearing once. The V segment lost 5 bases and the J segment 9 bases; nucleotides outside the gene matches: 12. CDR3 length: 15 amino acids. Germline V gene lookup returns CDR1 MNHEY and CDR2 SVGAGI.

This receptor was obtained from a man in his 70s with active or convalescent COVID-19. What was sequenced was peripheral blood. The chain uses TRBV6-5 and TRBJ1-5; 8 nucleotides align to TRBD1. The CDR3 DNA reads TGTGCCAGCAGTCATGGACAGGGCGGGTTTGGGCCCCAGCATTTT. Amino acid sequence: CASSHGQGGFGPQHF.